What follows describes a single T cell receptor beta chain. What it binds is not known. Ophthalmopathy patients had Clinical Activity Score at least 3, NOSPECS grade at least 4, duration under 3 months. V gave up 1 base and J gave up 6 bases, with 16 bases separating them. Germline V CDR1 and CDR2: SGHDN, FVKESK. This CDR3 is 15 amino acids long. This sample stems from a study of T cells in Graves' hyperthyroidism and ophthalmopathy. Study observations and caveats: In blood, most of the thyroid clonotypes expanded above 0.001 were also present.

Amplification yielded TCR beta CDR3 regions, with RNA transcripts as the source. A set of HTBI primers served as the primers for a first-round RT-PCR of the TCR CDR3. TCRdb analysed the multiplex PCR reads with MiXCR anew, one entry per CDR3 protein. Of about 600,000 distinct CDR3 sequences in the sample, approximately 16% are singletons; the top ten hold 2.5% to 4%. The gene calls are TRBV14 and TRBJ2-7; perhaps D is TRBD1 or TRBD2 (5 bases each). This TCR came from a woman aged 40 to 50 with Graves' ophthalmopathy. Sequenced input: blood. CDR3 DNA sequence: TGTGCCAGCAGCCAAGTCGAGGGGTGTCGAGGCGAGCAGTACTTC. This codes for CASSQVEGCRGEQYF.